The 11 T cell receptor beta chains below come from one sample, sequenced in a study of T-cell reconstitution after alpha-beta-depleted transplantation in children. Unique molecular identifiers were used to barcode this TCRbeta library. TCRdb reprocessed the PCR reads via MiXCR and lists one record per CDR3 protein. The sample holds about 500,000 distinct CDR3 sequences, about 31% seen once. Source: PBMCs from the stem cell graft donor, taken from the stem cell graft. The source is a human donor who donated a stem cell graft to a child with aplastic anemia.

Here the CDR3 reads CASSYTLSYNEQFF. The CDR3 DNA follows: TGTGCCAGCAGTTACACCCTCTCCTACAATGAGCAGTTCTTC. The rearrangement links TRBV6-5 to TRBJ2-1; D not certain. This CDR3 is built from 14 residues. Germline-derived CDR1 and CDR2 are MNHEY and SVGAGI. V was shortened by 2 bases and J by 0 bases, with 5 bases between the two germline ends.

This clonotype was observed a single time. The rearrangement links TRBV15 to TRBJ2-5; no clear D. The CDR3 length is 12 residues. V lost 0 bases to trimming and J lost 9 bases, with 8 bases between them. Germline values: CDR1 LNHNV, CDR2 YYDKDF (reference sequence). The CDR3 sequence is CATSRDTEPQYF. CDR3 bases: TGTGCCACCAGCAGAGATACGGAGCCCCAGTACTTC.

The chain uses TRBV7-8 and TRBJ2-7; weak D call: TRBD1 (5 bases). V dropped 5 bases and J dropped 6 bases, with 14 bases sitting between them. The CDR3 is 13 residues long. Germline-derived CDR1 and CDR2 are SGHVS and FQNEAQ. DNA of the CDR3: TGTGCCAGCAGCCCCCGAATGGGGCTCGAGCAGTACGTC. It is translated as CASSPRMGLEQYV.

The chain has TRBV28 and TRBJ2-2; 7 bases are shared with TRBD2. V was clipped by 3 bases and J by 7 bases; unmatched bases: 8. The germline V gene encodes CDR1 MDHEN and CDR2 SYDVKM. The CDR3 loop spans 15 amino acids. This CDR3 is CASSLGGSRDGELFF. In DNA, the CDR3 is TGTGCCAGCAGTTTGGGAGGGAGTCGGGACGGGGAGCTGTTTTTT.

The chain recombines TRBV7-2 with TRBJ2-7; TRBD2 aligns across 7 bases. Unmatched junction bases numbered 7, after V lost 5 bases and J lost 6 bases. This CDR3 has 13 residues. The germline V gene has CDR1 SGHTA and CDR2 FQGNSA. For the CDR3, the DNA is TGTGCCAGCAGCACACCGGGACTAACCGAGCAGTACGTC. Translation: CASSTPGLTEQYV.

This clonotype was counted a few times. The chain employs TRBV29-1 and TRBJ1-1; 8 bases are a match to TRBD1. CDR1 and CDR2 from the germline V gene are SQVTM and ANQGSEA. The ends lost 3 bases at V and 1 base at J; junction bases unmatched: 7. This CDR3 is built from 15 residues. In DNA form, the CDR3 reads TGCAGCGTTGAGAGGACCGGGACAGGGAACACTGAAGCTTTCTTT. Protein: CSVERTGTGNTEAFF.

This chain links TRBV7-2 with TRBJ1-3, with 10 bases identical to TRBD1. The V gene's germline CDR1 is SGHTA and CDR2 FQGNSA. Trimming cost V 5 bases and J 0 bases; bases outside gene matches: 7. The CDR3 extends over 17 amino acids. The CDR3 reads CASSPGDRGPSGNTIYF. CDR3 coding DNA: TGTGCCAGCAGCCCCGGGGACAGGGGACCCTCTGGAAACACCATATATTTT. Full variable domain (missing parts from reference TRBV7-2 and TRBJ1-3): GAGVSQSPSNKVTEKGKDVELRCDPISGHTALYWYRQSLGQGLEFLIYFQGNSAPDKSGLPSDRFSAERTGGSVSTLTIQRTQQEDSAVYLCASSPGDRGPSGNTIYFGEGSWLTVV.

In its sample, this clonotype was seen many times. The V and J genes are TRBV11-2 and TRBJ2-1; D unresolved. The CDR3 length is 16 residues. V gave up 1 base and J gave up 8 bases, with 18 bases separating them. CDR1 is SGHAT, CDR2 FQNNGV, per germline. The CDR3, as DNA: TGTGCCAGCAGCTTAGGAGGCTATATATTACACGATGAGCAGTTCTTC. Translating gives CASSLGGYILHDEQFF.

V and J are TRBV7-9 and TRBJ1-1; D possibly corresponds to TRBD1 (6 bases). Between the trimmed V and J ends, which lost 1 base and 0 bases, there was a span of 9 bases. This CDR3 contains 15 residues. Germline V gene lookup returns CDR1 SEHNR and CDR2 FQNEAQ (reference sequence). This chain's CDR3 is CASSLGTALNTEAFF. The CDR3 nucleotides read TGTGCCAGCAGCTTAGGGACAGCGCTGAACACTGAAGCTTTCTTT. The full variable domain, its missing parts supplied by reference TRBV7-9 and TRBJ1-1, is DTGVSQNPRHKITKRGQNVTFRCDPISEHNRLYWYRQTLGQGPEFLTYFQNEAQLEKSRLLSDRFSAERPKGSFSTLEIQRTEQGDSAMYLCASSLGTALNTEAFFGQGTRLTVV.

This clonotype was seen ten or more times. V usage is TRBV29-1 and J usage is TRBJ1-1; no definite D call. Trimming pared 4 bases from V and 1 base from J, leaving 7 bases between. Germline CDR1 SQVTM, CDR2 ANQGSEA. The CDR3 covers 12 residues. CDR3 sequence reads: CSVVRGNTEAFF. In DNA, the CDR3 is TGCAGCGTTGTCCGCGGGAACACTGAAGCTTTCTTT.

The table lists this clonotype with a few counts. The chain recombines TRBV10-3 with TRBJ1-2, with unresolved D. This CDR3 region has 14 residues. Germline CDR1 is ENHRY and CDR2 is SYGVKD. Trimming left V 0 bases short and J 2 bases short, with 7 bases between. The DNA of the CDR3 is TGTGCCATCAGTGAGTCGGTAGAAAACTATGGCTACACCTTC. Translating gives CAISESVENYGYTF.